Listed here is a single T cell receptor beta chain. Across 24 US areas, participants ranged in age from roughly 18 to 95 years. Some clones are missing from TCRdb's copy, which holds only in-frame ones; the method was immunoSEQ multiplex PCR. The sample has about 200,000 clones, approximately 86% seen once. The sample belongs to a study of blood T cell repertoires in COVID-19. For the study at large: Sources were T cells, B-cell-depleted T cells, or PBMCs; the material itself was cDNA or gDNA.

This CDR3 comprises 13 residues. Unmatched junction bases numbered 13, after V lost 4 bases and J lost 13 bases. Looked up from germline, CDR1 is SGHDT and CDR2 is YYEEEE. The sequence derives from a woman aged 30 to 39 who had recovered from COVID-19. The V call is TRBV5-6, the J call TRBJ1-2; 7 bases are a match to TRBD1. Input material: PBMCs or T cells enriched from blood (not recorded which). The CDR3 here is CASSRGTASGATF. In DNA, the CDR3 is TGTGCCAGCAGCCGTGGGACAGCTTCTGGCGCCACCTTC. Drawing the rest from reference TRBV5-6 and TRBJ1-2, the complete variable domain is DAGVTQSPTHLIKTRGQQVTLRCSPKSGHDTVSWYQQALGQGPQFIFQYYEEEERQRGNFPDRFSGHQFPNYSSELNVNALLLGDSALYLCASSRGTASGATFGSGTRLTVV.